This T cell receptor beta chain was recovered during a study of T cell responses to AZD1222 COVID-19 vaccine. The CDR3 is 14 residues long. The germline V and J ends were trimmed by 3 bases and 0 bases, with 12 bases remaining between them. CDR1 and CDR2 from the germline V gene are GTSNPN and SVGIG (reference sequence). Assay used: immunoSEQ multiplex PCR; TCRdb lists only in-frame clones, some missing. The sample has fewer than 150,000 clones, just over 90% seen once. Regarding the study as a whole: Most donors were white British and more were female, and clonal diversity was possibly underestimated. The CD4 TCRs associated with vaccination extended across spike and predominated at 160-218 and 743-854. Only a handful of AZD1222 recipients tested seropositive at baseline.

This clone was observed once. The antigen is undetermined. This specimen was peripheral blood, taken on day 0 of AZD1222 vaccination. This TCR was sampled from an adult in good health. The J gene is TRBJ2-7, the V gene TRBV30; TRBD1 is a possible D gene (6 bases). The CDR3 sequence is CAWRWGPSSYEQYF. Here the CDR3 DNA reads TGTGCCTGGAGATGGGGGCCAAGCTCCTACGAGCAGTACTTC.